A single sample is the source of the 19 T cell receptor beta chains below, sequenced in a study of cytomegalovirus exposure and HLA in healthy donors. Primers included in the PCR were 60 Vbeta and 13 Jbeta primers. Libraries were prepared by immunoSEQ multiplex PCR; TCRdb keeps only in-frame clonotypes and omits some of them. The table shows some 190,000 clones, with more than 85% occurring only once. The sample comprised PBMCs. All receptors derive from a woman younger than 30 in good health and CMV-seronegative.

The chain uses TRBV7-2 and TRBJ2-1, with a tentative D call TRBD1 (6 bases). The CDR3 totals 15 residues. Germline V lookup: CDR1 SGHTA, CDR2 FQGNSA. V was clipped by 3 bases and J by 5 bases, with 14 bases between them. Here the CDR3 DNA reads TGTGCCAGCAGCTTCACAGGGTATGGAGACAATGAGCAGTTCTTC. Translated: CASSFTGYGDNEQFF.

This rearrangement joins TRBV2 to TRBJ2-1; TRBD2 aligns across 10 bases. The CDR3 is 17 amino acids. The germline CDR1 and CDR2 sequences are SNHLY and FYNNEI. Germline trimming cut 8 bases from V and 7 bases from J; bases unmatched to any gene: 17. This CDR3 is CASLLLAGSYGGNEQFF. As DNA, the CDR3 is TGTGCCAGCTTGTTACTAGCGGGATCGTACGGTGGTAATGAGCAGTTCTTC.

The rearrangement uses TRBV4-2 and TRBJ2-7, with 10 bases aligning to TRBD1. Germline V gene lookup returns CDR1 LGHNA and CDR2 YNFKEQ. The CDR3 has 19 amino acids. V lost 0 bases and J lost 3; bases outside the gene matches: 14. CDR3 DNA: TGTGCCAGCAGCCAAGATACGGGGGGTTGGGGGACAGGGGACTACGAGCAGTACTTC. Protein product: CASSQDTGGWGTGDYEQYF.

The genes are TRBV2 and TRBJ2-7; 13 nucleotides agree with TRBD2. Germline-derived CDR1 and CDR2 are SNHLY and FYNNEI. The CDR3 spans 15 residues. The junction had 7 bases not matched to a gene; V was cut back by 6 bases and J by 5 bases. CDR3 in amino acids: CASRRGLAGPNEQYF. As DNA, the CDR3 is TGTGCCAGCAGGCGGGGACTAGCGGGACCAAACGAGCAGTACTTC.

Only one count was recorded for this clone. The chain joins TRBV2 to TRBJ2-5; D unresolved. The J call is uncertain, as TRBJ2-7 better fits the DNA end. Germline CDR1 SNHLY, CDR2 FYNNEI. This CDR3 region has 12 residues. This chain's CDR3 is CASRDPDYEQYF. The CDR3 region has the DNA TGTGCCAGCAGGGATCCCGACTACGAGCAGTACTTC.

The J gene is TRBJ2-2, the V gene TRBV18; 11 nucleotides match TRBD1. There are 17 residues in the CDR3. V shed 3 bases, J shed 4 bases, and the junction held 7 bases outside the gene matches. Germline V lookup: CDR1 KGHSH, CDR2 LQKENI. CDR3: CASSPPGTGGFTGELFF. For the CDR3, the DNA is TGTGCCAGCTCACCTCCCGGGACAGGGGGTTTCACCGGGGAGCTGTTTTTT.

The chain uses TRBV4-1 and TRBJ2-3, with 15 bases aligning to TRBD2. The V gene end was trimmed by 1 base and the J gene end by 4 bases; junction bases not matched to a gene: 3. The CDR3 has 17 residues. Germline V gene sequence: CDR1 MGHRA, CDR2 YSYEKL. The CDR3 sequence is CASSQGGLAGGPDTQYF. CDR3 coding DNA: TGCGCCAGCAGCCAAGGAGGACTAGCGGGGGGGCCAGATACGCAGTATTTT.

V usage is TRBV27 and J usage is TRBJ2-4, with 9 bases matching TRBD2. V was pared by 5 bases and J by 0 bases, with 5 bases of the junction left unmatched. CDR1 and CDR2 (germline): MNHEY, SMNVEV (reference sequence). This CDR3 is 16 amino acids long. The CDR3 here is CASSPGLALAKNIQYF. The CDR3 DNA sequence: TGTGCCAGCAGTCCCGGACTAGCGCTAGCCAAAAACATTCAGTACTTC.

This rearrangement joins TRBV5-1 to TRBJ2-1, with a tentative D call TRBD2 (5 bases). The CDR3 is 16 amino acids. Germline V CDR1 and CDR2: SGHRS, YFSETQ. Trimming stripped 1 base from V and 0 bases from J, with 11 bases between. CDR3 residues: CASSLTRGSSYNEQFF. CDR3 DNA: TGCGCCAGCAGCTTGACAAGAGGGAGCTCCTACAATGAGCAGTTCTTC.

The chain links TRBV11-3 to TRBJ2-1, with D perhaps matching TRBD2 (5 bases). The length of the CDR3 is 17 residues. Trimming removed 0 bases at V and 2 bases at J, with 14 bases between. Germline V CDR1 and CDR2: SGHNT, YENEEA. The CDR3 reads CASSLEEGGPPYNEQFF. CDR3 DNA: TGTGCCAGCAGCTTAGAAGAAGGCGGGCCTCCCTACAATGAGCAGTTCTTC.

The V gene is TRBV2, the J gene TRBJ1-1, with D tentatively TRBD1 (5 bases). CDR3 length: 15 amino acids. Germline V gene data show CDR1 as SNHLY and CDR2 as FYNNEI. V was cut by 6 bases and J by 5 bases, with 19 bases left in between. CDR3: CASSAHAGGETEAFF. CDR3 bases: TGTGCCAGCAGCGCGCACGCGGGGGGGGAAACTGAAGCTTTCTTT.

The rearrangement uses TRBV5-6 and TRBJ2-5; D is uncertain. This CDR3 spans 13 amino acids. Germline V CDR1 and CDR2: SGHDT, YYEEEE. Trimming stripped 2 bases from V and 1 base from J, with 6 bases between. CDR3 sequence: CASSFAVQETQYF. CDR3 in DNA: TGTGCCAGCAGCTTTGCAGTCCAAGAGACCCAGTACTTC.

This chain connects TRBV5-1 to TRBJ2-7; 9 bases align to TRBD1. This CDR3 comprises 14 residues. Germline CDR1 is SGHRS and CDR2 is YFSETQ. The J segment lost 6 bases and the V segment lost 4 bases, leaving 8 bases of the junction unmatched. For the CDR3, the DNA is TGCGCCAGCAGCCCAACAGGGGGCTCACTCGAGCAGTACTTC. Translation gives CASSPTGGSLEQYF.

The chain has TRBV25-1 and TRBJ2-6; 8 nucleotides match TRBD1. V was clipped by 4 bases and J by 0 bases; unmatched bases: 5. The germline V gene has CDR1 MGHDK and CDR2 SYGVNS. CDR3 size: 17 residues. This CDR3 is CASSGGQGDSGANVLTF. CDR3 DNA sequence: TGTGCCAGCAGTGGAGGACAGGGAGACTCTGGGGCCAACGTCCTGACTTTC.

The rearrangement uses TRBV29-1 and TRBJ1-1, with TRBD1 identical over 7 bases. The J segment lost 3 bases and the V segment lost 5 bases, leaving 0 bases of the junction unmatched. The germline V gene has CDR1 SQVTM and CDR2 ANQGSEA. This CDR3 spans 11 amino acids. The DNA of the CDR3 is TGCAGCGTTCAGGGGGACACTGAAGCTTTCTTT. Its protein product is CSVQGDTEAFF.

This rearrangement joins TRBV5-5 to TRBJ2-7; the match to TRBD2 covers 13 bases. With 7 bases clipped from V and 3 bases from J, the junction kept 19 bases outside the gene matches. The CDR3 sequence is 19 residues long. CDR1 SGHKS and CDR2 YYEKEE come from the germline V gene (reference sequence). In DNA form, the CDR3 reads TGTGCCAGCGCCCTCGTATCCTTTACTAGCGGGAGGGTGAACTACGAGCAGTACTTC. Its translation is CASALVSFTSGRVNYEQYF.

This rearrangement joins TRBV2 to TRBJ2-5, with D perhaps TRBD2 (6 bases). The ends were cut back, 6 bases at V and 4 bases at J, with 15 bases in the middle. The length of the CDR3 is 14 residues. Germline-derived CDR1 and CDR2 are SNHLY and FYNNEI. CDR3: CASSPLGEAETQYF. The CDR3 nucleotides read TGTGCCAGCAGCCCCCTGGGGGAGGCAGAGACCCAGTACTTC.

This clone was detected once. The chain uses TRBV7-8 and TRBJ1-1; no firm D call. Per germline, CDR1 SGHVS and CDR2 FQNEAQ. Trimming removed 1 base from V and 1 base from J, with 7 bases in between. This CDR3 contains 14 residues. CDR3 DNA sequence: TGTGCCAGCAGCTTAGTGGAGGGGAACACTGAAGCTTTCTTT. Translation gives CASSLVEGNTEAFF.

This clone was detected once. This chain connects TRBV19 to TRBJ1-2, with 9 bases that match TRBD1. Germline-derived CDR1 and CDR2 are LNHDA and SQIVND (reference sequence). The CDR3 spans 15 residues. Losses at the gene ends were 6 bases for V and 0 bases for J; bases not matched to a gene: 5. The CDR3 loop reads CASSSDRGTNYGYTF. CDR3 in DNA: TGTGCCAGTAGCTCGGACAGGGGTACTAACTATGGCTACACCTTC.